The sequence of this TCR beta chain was determined in a study of blood T cell repertoires in COVID-19. On the study more broadly: T cells, B-cell-depleted T cells, or PBMCs supplied cDNA or gDNA.

Source study methods: The assay estimated nucleated cells by amplifying reference gene primers. Data came from immunoSEQ multiplex PCR; TCRdb stores just in-frame clones and leaves some out. V and J calls and clone size are copied from that table; D and trimming were computed from the DNA. The table lists a few hundred thousand clones, about 90% of them singletons, with 3% in the top ten. The CDR3 loop spans 14 amino acids. V trimming: 4 bases; J trimming: 2 bases; junction bases outside the gene matches: 4. Germline CDR1 and CDR2: SGHNT and YYREEE (reference sequence). Participants came from about two dozen US areas, aged roughly 18 to 89 years. Participants' own reports of clinical history determined their cohort assignment.

The V call is TRBV5-4, the J call TRBJ1-2; 8 bases fit TRBD1. This TCR derives from a woman younger than 45 who had recovered from COVID-19. Material for sequencing was PBMCs or T cells enriched from blood (not recorded which). CDR3 nucleotide sequence: TGTGCCAGCAGCCACAGGGGGGACAACTATGGCTACACCTTC. This translates into CASSHRGDNYGYTF.